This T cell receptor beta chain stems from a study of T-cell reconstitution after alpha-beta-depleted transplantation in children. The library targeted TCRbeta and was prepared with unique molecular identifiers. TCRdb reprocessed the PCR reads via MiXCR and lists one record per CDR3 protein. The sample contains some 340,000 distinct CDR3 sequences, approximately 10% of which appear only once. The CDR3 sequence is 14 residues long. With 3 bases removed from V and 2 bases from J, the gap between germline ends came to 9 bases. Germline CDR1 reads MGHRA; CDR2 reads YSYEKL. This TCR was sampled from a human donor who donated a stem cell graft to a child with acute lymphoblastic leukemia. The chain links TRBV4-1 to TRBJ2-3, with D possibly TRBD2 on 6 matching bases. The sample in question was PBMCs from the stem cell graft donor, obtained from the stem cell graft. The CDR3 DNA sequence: TGCGCCAGCAGCCAGGCGGGACTCACAGATACGCAGTATTTT. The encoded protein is CASSQAGLTDTQYF.